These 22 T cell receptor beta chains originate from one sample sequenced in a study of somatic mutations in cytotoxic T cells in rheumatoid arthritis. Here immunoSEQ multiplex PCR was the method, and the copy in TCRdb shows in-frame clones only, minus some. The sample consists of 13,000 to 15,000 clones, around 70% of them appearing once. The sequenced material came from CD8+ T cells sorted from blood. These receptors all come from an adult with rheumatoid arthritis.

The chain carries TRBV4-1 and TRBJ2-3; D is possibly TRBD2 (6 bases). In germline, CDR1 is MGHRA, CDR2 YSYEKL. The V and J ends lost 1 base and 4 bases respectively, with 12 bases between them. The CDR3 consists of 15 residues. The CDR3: CASSQAPTGADTQYF. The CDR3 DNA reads TGCGCCAGCAGCCAAGCACCCACGGGGGCAGATACGCAGTATTTT.

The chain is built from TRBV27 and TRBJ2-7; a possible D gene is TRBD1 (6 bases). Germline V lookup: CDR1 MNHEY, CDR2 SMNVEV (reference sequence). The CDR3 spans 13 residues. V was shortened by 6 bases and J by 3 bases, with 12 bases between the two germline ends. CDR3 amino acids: CASSVGTLYEQYF. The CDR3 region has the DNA TGTGCCAGCAGCGTTGGGACACTCTACGAGCAGTACTTC.

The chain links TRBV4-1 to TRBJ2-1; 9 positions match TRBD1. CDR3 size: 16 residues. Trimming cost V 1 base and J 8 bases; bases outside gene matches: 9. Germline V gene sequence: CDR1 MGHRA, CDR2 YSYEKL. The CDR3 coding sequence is TGCGCCAGCAGCCAAGTGTACAGGGGGCATGGCGATGAGCAGTTCTTC. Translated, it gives CASSQVYRGHGDEQFF.

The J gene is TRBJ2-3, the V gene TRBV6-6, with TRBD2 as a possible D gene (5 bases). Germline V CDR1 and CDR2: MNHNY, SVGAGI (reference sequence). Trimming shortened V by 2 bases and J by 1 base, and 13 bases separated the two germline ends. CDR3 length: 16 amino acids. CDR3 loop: CASSYLVSARTDTQYF. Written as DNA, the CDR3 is TGTGCCAGCAGTTACCTCGTTAGCGCACGCACAGATACGCAGTATTTT.

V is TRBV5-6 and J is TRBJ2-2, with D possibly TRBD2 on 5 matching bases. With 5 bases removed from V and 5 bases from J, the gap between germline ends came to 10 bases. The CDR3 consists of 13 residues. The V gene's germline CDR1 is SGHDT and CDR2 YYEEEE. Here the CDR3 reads CASSSGITGELFF. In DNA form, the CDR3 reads TGTGCCAGCAGTTCGGGGATAACCGGGGAGCTGTTTTTT. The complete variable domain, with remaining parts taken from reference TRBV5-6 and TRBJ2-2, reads DAGVTQSPTHLIKTRGQQVTLRCSPKSGHDTVSWYQQALGQGPQFIFQYYEEEERQRGNFPDRFSGHQFPNYSSELNVNALLLGDSALYLCASSSGITGELFFGEGSRLTVL.

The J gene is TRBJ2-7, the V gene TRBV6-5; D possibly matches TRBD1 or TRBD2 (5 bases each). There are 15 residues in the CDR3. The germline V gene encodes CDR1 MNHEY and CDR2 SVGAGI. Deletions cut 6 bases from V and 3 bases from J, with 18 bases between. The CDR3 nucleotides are TGTGCCAGCAGCGCGGATGGGGGTTACATCTACGAGCAGTACTTC. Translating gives CASSADGGYIYEQYF.

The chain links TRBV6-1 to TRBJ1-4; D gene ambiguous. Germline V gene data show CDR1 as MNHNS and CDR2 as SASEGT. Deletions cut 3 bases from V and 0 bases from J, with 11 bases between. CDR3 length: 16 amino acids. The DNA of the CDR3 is TGTGCCAGCAGTGAGAATACAGCTGCAACTAATGAAAAACTGTTTTTT. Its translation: CASSENTAATNEKLFF.

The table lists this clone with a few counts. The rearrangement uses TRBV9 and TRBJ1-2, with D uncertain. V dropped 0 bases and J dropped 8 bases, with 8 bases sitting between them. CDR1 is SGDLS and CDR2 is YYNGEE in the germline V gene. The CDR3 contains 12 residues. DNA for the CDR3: TGTGCCAGCAGCGTAGGGGAGCGGGGCTACACCTTC. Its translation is CASSVGERGYTF.

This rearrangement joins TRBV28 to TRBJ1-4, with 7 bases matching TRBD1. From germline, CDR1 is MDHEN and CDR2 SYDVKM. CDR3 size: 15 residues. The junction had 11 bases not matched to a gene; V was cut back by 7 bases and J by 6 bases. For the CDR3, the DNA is TGTGCCAGCACACTGGGGGACAGCGCGGATGAAAAACTGTTTTTT. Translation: CASTLGDSADEKLFF.

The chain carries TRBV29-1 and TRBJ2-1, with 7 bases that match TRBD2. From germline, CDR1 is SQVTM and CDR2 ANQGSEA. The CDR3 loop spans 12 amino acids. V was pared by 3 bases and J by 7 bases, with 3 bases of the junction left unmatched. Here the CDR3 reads CSVELGGNEQFF. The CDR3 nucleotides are TGCAGCGTTGAGTTGGGGGGGAATGAGCAGTTCTTC.

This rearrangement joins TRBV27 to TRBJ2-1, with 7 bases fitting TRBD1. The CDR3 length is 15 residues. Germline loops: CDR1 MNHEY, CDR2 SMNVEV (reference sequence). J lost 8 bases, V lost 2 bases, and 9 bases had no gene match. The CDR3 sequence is CASSLVGGGRDEQFF. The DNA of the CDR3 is TGTGCCAGCAGTTTAGTAGGGGGCGGAAGGGATGAGCAGTTCTTC.

The CDR3 nucleotides read TGTGCCAGTAGAAAACGGGACGGCGGAAACACCATATATTTT. It yields the protein CASRKRDGGNTIYF. V usage is TRBV2 and J usage is TRBJ1-3; possibly TRBD1 for D (5 bases). V dropped 9 bases and J dropped 4 bases, with 16 bases sitting between them. Germline V gene sequence: CDR1 SNHLY, CDR2 FYNNEI. The CDR3 is 14 amino acids.

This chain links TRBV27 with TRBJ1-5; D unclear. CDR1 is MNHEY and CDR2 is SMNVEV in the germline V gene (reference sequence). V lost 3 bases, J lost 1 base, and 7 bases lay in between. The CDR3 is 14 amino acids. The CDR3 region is CASSFRGSNQPQHF. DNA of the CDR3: TGTGCCAGCAGTTTCCGGGGAAGCAATCAGCCCCAGCATTTT.

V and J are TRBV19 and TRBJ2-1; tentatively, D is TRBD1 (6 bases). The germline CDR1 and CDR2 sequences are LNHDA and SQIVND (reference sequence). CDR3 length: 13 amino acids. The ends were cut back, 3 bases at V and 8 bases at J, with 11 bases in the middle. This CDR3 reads CASSISGVDEQFF. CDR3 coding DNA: TGTGCCAGTAGTATCTCAGGGGTGGATGAGCAGTTCTTC.

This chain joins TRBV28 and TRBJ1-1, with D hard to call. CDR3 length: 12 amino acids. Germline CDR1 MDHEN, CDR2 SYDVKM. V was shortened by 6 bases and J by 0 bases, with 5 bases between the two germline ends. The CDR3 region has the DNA TGTGCCAGCAGATACGTGAACACTGAAGCTTTCTTT. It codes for CASRYVNTEAFF.

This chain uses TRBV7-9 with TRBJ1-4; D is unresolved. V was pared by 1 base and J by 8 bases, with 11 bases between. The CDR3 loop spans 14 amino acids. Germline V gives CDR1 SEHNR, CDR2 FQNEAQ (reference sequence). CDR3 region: CASSLVGIVEKLFF. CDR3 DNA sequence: TGTGCCAGCAGCTTAGTGGGGATAGTCGAAAAACTGTTTTTT.

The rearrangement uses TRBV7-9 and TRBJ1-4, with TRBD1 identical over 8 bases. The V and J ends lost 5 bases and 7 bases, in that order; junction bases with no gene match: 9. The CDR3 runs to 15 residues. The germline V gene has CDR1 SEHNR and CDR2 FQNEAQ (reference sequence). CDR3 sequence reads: CASSPRTGFGEKLFF. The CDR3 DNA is TGTGCCAGCAGCCCCCGGACAGGGTTTGGTGAAAAACTGTTTTTT.

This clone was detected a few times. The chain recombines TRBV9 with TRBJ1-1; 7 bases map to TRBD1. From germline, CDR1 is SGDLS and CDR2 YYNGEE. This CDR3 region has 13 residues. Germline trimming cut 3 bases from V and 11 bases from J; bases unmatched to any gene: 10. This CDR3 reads CASSGQGSLRAFF. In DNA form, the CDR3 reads TGTGCCAGCAGCGGACAGGGATCGCTTAGGGCTTTCTTT.

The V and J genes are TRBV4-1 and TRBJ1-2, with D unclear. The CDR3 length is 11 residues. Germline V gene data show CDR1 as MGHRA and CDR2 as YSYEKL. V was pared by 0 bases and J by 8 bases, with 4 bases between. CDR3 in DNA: TGCGCCAGCAGCCAAGATCTCGGCTACACCTTC. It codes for CASSQDLGYTF.

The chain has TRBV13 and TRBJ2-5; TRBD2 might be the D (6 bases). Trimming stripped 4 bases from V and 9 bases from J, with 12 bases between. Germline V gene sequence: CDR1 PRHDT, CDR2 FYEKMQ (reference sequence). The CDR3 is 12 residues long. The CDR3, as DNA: TGTGCCAGCAGCTCCGGGACTCCCCCCCAGTACTTC. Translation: CASSSGTPPQYF.

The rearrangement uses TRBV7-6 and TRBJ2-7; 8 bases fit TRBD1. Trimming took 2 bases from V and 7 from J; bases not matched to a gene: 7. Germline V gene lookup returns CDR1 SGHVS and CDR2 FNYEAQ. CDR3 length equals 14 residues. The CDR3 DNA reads TGTGCCAGCAGCTTAACAGGGGGAGGAGGAGAGCAGTACTTC. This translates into CASSLTGGGGEQYF.

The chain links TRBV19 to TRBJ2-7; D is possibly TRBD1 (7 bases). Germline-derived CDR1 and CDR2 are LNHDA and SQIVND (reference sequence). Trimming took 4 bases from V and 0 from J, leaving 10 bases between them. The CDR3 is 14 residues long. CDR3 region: CASSTGDSSYEQYF. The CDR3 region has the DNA TGTGCCAGTAGTACGGGGGACAGCTCCTACGAGCAGTACTTC.